This T cell receptor (beta chain) was sequenced for a study of cytomegalovirus exposure and HLA in healthy donors. The overall study: The early release's HLA-typed donors yielded approximately 85 million unique TCRs.

The CDR3 is 16 amino acids. Trimming at V came to 3 bases and at J to 3 bases, leaving 9 bases not matched to a gene. Per germline, CDR1 SGHAT and CDR2 FQDESV (reference sequence). Note on this clone: Its antigen remains unknown.

Primers included in the PCR were 60 Vbeta and 13 Jbeta primers. The repertoire was sequenced with immunoSEQ multiplex PCR; TCRdb's copy has only in-frame clones and lacks some. The sample has 150,000 to 200,000 clones, 70% to 80% seen once. Study-wide results and limits: Later findings reportedly placed an Asian-associated ancestry cluster below the roughly 730-donor mean for N-insertions. A later examination showed that TCR association rates differed by HLA locus, with DRB1 most and HLA-C fewest.

Source material: PBMCs. The TCR originated in a woman in her 40s in good health and CMV-seronegative. The chain couples TRBV11-1 to TRBJ2-3; 7 positions match TRBD2. CDR3 sequence: CASSFSRGRVTDTQYF. CDR3 DNA sequence: TGTGCCAGCAGCTTTTCCCGTGGGAGGGTTACAGATACGCAGTATTTT.